Below are 25 T cell receptor beta chains sequenced from a single sample in a study of post-analysis software for immune sequencing data. General study findings and limits: Patients showed TRBV5-6, TRBV5-1 and TRBV20-1 among several TRBV segments more frequent than in controls.

Which antigens these TCRs recognize remains unknown. Sequencing libraries made from TCR beta cDNA carried unique molecular identifiers. Using its own MiXCR run on the PCR reads, TCRdb lists one record per CDR3 protein. Counted here are some 370,000 distinct CDR3 sequences, about a third occurring once; the ten biggest clones make up roughly 13%. Sequencing used blood. The source of these receptors is a girl aged 10-17 years with multiple sclerosis.

This clonotype has more than one count but fewer than ten. The V gene is TRBV7-2, the J gene TRBJ2-3; no definite D call. The length of the CDR3 is 15 residues. V was clipped by 3 bases and J by 5 bases, with 15 bases between them. Germline CDR1 SGHTA, CDR2 FQGNSA. CDR3 in DNA: TGTGCCAGCAGCTTTCAGCCGGGTGTCGAAGATACGCAGTATTTT. This sequence encodes CASSFQPGVEDTQYF. Full variable domain (rest looked up from reference TRBV7-2 and TRBJ2-3): GAGVSQSPSNKVTEKGKDVELRCDPISGHTALYWYRQSLGQGLEFLIYFQGNSAPDKSGLPSDRFSAERTGGSVSTLTIQRTQQEDSAVYLCASSFQPGVEDTQYFGPGTRLTVL.

J is TRBJ1-1 and V is TRBV2, with D possibly TRBD1 on 5 matching bases. Trimming took 3 bases from V and 4 from J, leaving 18 bases between them. The CDR3 length is 16 residues. CDR1 and CDR2 from the germline V gene are SNHLY and FYNNEI. The chain's CDR3 is CASSERDWGLSTEAFF. CDR3 in DNA: TGTGCCAGCAGTGAGAGGGACTGGGGCTTGAGCACTGAAGCTTTCTTT. The entire variable domain, with the rest obtained from reference TRBV2 and TRBJ1-1, is as follows: EPEVTQTPSHQVTQMGQEVILRCVPISNHLYFYWYRQILGQKVEFLVSFYNNEISEKSEIFDDQFSVERPDGSNFTLKIRSTKLEDSAMYFCASSERDWGLSTEAFFGQGTRLTVV.

This clonotype was seen a handful of times. V is TRBV12-3 or TRBV12-4 and J is TRBJ1-2, with D uncertain. Trimming took off 7 bases at V and 0 bases at J, with 12 bases between the two ends. The CDR3 is 14 amino acids. The CDR3 DNA reads TGTGCCAGCACCCAAAATCGGCCTAACTATGGCTACACCTTC. Protein sequence: CASTQNRPNYGYTF.

This chain links TRBV27 with TRBJ1-4; no reliable D call. Trimming cost V 8 bases and J 7 bases, with 29 bases left between them. Looked up from germline, CDR1 is MNHEY and CDR2 is SMNVEV (reference sequence). This CDR3 spans 18 amino acids. CDR3 DNA sequence: TGTGCCAGCCCCGGGATTGGGGTCTCAGACCTCTGTATTGAAAAACTGTTTTTT. Translation gives CASPGIGVSDLCIEKLFF.

V is TRBV7-9 and J is TRBJ1-2, with D maybe TRBD1 (6 bases). The CDR3 has 13 residues. Looked up from germline, CDR1 is SEHNR and CDR2 is FQNEAQ (reference sequence). V lost 4 bases, J lost 4 bases, and 10 bases lay in between. CDR3: CASSWDTSYGYTF. The CDR3 DNA reads as TGTGCCAGCAGCTGGGACACCTCCTATGGCTACACCTTC.

As to this clonotype: This may arise from a read error, as a much more abundant clone is one base away. This chain links TRBV12-3 or TRBV12-4 with TRBJ2-1, with TRBD2 matching over 7 bases. V lost 2 bases, J lost 6 bases, and 7 bases stayed unmatched. The CDR3 spans 15 residues. DNA for the CDR3: TGTGCCAGCAGTTTATGGGGGGGGTATTGCAATGAGCAGTTCTTC. Translated: CASSLWGGYCNEQFF.

The chain uses TRBV12-3 or TRBV12-4 and TRBJ2-6; TRBD1 aligns across 10 bases. With 4 bases clipped from V and 0 bases from J, the junction kept 3 bases outside the gene matches. The CDR3 consists of 17 residues. The CDR3 DNA is TGTGCCAGCAGTTCGGGACAGGGGACCTCTGGGGCCAACGTCCTGACTTTC. Residues: CASSSGQGTSGANVLTF.

This chain connects TRBV6-2 or TRBV6-3 to TRBJ2-1, with TRBD2 matching 9 bases. Germline values: CDR1 MNHEY, CDR2 SVGEGT. V lost 5 bases, J lost 4 bases, and 9 bases stayed unmatched. The CDR3 loop spans 16 amino acids. CDR3 nucleotide sequence: TGTGCCAGCAGTCCGATTAGCGGGGGCCGATACAATGAGCAGTTCTTC. This codes for CASSPISGGRYNEQFF.

In its sample, this clonotype was seen many times. The gene calls are TRBV7-2 and TRBJ2-3; D is unresolved. Germline V gives CDR1 SGHTA, CDR2 FQGNSA. Trimming pared 4 bases from V and 10 bases from J, leaving 15 bases between. This CDR3 has 13 residues. The CDR3, as DNA: TGTGCCAGCAGCTCCGACCCTTCGAGGCCGCAGTATTTT. The encoded protein is CASSSDPSRPQYF.

The chain employs TRBV12-3 or TRBV12-4 and TRBJ2-5; 7 nucleotides match TRBD1. The CDR3 loop spans 16 amino acids. V was clipped by 7 bases and J by 4 bases; unmatched bases: 15. CDR3 protein: CASTSANRGPLETQYF. CDR3 bases: TGTGCCAGCACTTCAGCCAACAGGGGACCTCTAGAGACCCAGTACTTC.

This clonotype was seen a few times. The genes are TRBV7-9 and TRBJ2-3; the D gene is possibly TRBD1 (6 bases). The length of the CDR3 is 14 residues. Per the germline V gene, CDR1 is SEHNR and CDR2 is FQNEAQ (reference sequence). V lost 3 bases and J lost 3, with 10 bases in between. CDR3 sequence (DNA): TGTGCCAGCAGCTTCGGTCAGGGGACAGATACGCAGTATTTT. This sequence encodes CASSFGQGTDTQYF.

The chain employs TRBV20-1 and TRBJ2-7, with D perhaps TRBD1 or TRBD2 (5 bases each). Looked up from germline, CDR1 is DFQATT and CDR2 is SNEGSKA (reference sequence). The CDR3 sequence is 13 residues long. With 6 bases removed from V and 2 bases from J, the gap between germline ends came to 14 bases. The CDR3 reads CSAITRGPYEQYF. Here the CDR3 DNA reads TGCAGTGCGATCACCCGGGGCCCCTACGAGCAGTACTTC.

The rearrangement links TRBV7-2 to TRBJ2-3; 9 bases align to TRBD2. V shed 5 bases and J 1 base; nucleotides not matched to a gene: 7. Germline V gene sequence: CDR1 SGHTA, CDR2 FQGNSA. CDR3 size: 16 residues. The CDR3 is CASSARLAVGTDTQYF. CDR3 bases: TGTGCCAGCAGCGCCCGACTAGCGGTAGGCACAGATACGCAGTATTTT.

The gene calls are TRBV6-1 and TRBJ1-2, with D tentatively TRBD1 (5 bases). The V gene's germline CDR1 is MNHNS and CDR2 SASEGT. V was pared by 2 bases and J by 3 bases, with 10 bases between. The CDR3 runs 14 residues. The CDR3 nucleotides are TGTGCCAGCAGTGAATGGGACGGGGACTATGGCTACACCTTC. This encodes CASSEWDGDYGYTF.

This clonotype was seen many times. This chain connects TRBV10-3 to TRBJ2-3; the match to TRBD1 covers 8 bases. Germline values: CDR1 ENHRY, CDR2 SYGVKD. This CDR3 contains 16 residues. The V and J ends lost 0 bases and 2 bases, in that order; junction bases with no gene match: 4. CDR3 amino acids: CAISESDRDSTDTQYF. CDR3 coding DNA: TGTGCCATCAGTGAGTCGGACAGGGACTCCACAGATACGCAGTATTTT.

J is TRBJ2-5 and V is TRBV5-1; 7 bases match TRBD1. J lost 5 bases, V lost 5 bases, and 12 bases had no gene match. Per germline, CDR1 SGHRS and CDR2 YFSETQ. There are 15 residues in the CDR3. The CDR3 loop is CASSEGAQTGETQYF. DNA of the CDR3: TGCGCCAGCAGTGAGGGGGCCCAGACGGGGGAGACCCAGTACTTC. The full variable domain, rest sourced from reference TRBV5-1 and TRBJ2-5, is KAGVTQTPRYLIKTRGQQVTLSCSPISGHRSVSWYQQTPGQGLQFLFEYFSETQRNKGNFPGRFSGRQFSNSRSEMNVSTLELGDSALYLCASSEGAQTGETQYFGPGTRLLVL.

This chain joins TRBV6-2 or TRBV6-3 and TRBJ2-1; the D call may be TRBD1 or TRBD2 (6 bases each). Looked up from germline, CDR1 is MNHEY and CDR2 is SVGEGT. Trimming shortened V by 10 bases and J by 6 bases, and 19 bases separated the two germline ends. The CDR3 spans 14 residues. CDR3 coding DNA: TGTGCCATTAATGGGGGGCAGGGTGGCAATGAGCAGTTCTTC. Its translation: CAINGGQGGNEQFF.

V is TRBV7-8 and J is TRBJ2-4; 9 nucleotides align to TRBD2. The DNA end is more similar to TRBJ2-7, so the J call may be wrong. The CDR3 covers 16 residues. Germline CDR1 and CDR2: SGHVS and FQNEAQ. CDR3 sequence: CASSLARTSALHEQYF. CDR3 in DNA: TGTGCCAGCAGCTTAGCACGGACTAGCGCGCTTCACGAGCAGTACTTC.

The chain uses TRBV24-1 and TRBJ1-2; D possibly corresponds to TRBD1 (6 bases). V lost 3 bases and J 6 bases, leaving 19 bases between the germline ends. CDR1 and CDR2 from the germline V gene are KGHDR and SFDVKD. CDR3 length: 16 residues. The CDR3 here is CATSDAQGSQVDGYTF. The CDR3 region has the DNA TGTGCCACCAGTGATGCCCAGGGGAGTCAAGTGGATGGCTACACCTTC.

This clonotype was counted a few times. The V gene is TRBV12-3 or TRBV12-4, the J gene TRBJ2-3; perhaps TRBD1 as D (6 bases). V lost 7 bases and J 2 bases, leaving 16 bases between the germline ends. The CDR3 has 15 amino acids. This chain's CDR3 is CASNGQGISTDTQYF. The CDR3 DNA is TGTGCCAGCAACGGGCAGGGGATTTCCACAGATACGCAGTATTTT.

The V gene is TRBV10-3, the J gene TRBJ2-4; either TRBD1 or TRBD2 may fit D (5 bases each). The J call is in doubt because the DNA end fits TRBJ2-7 better. Germline V CDR1 and CDR2: ENHRY, SYGVKD. There are 13 residues in the CDR3. The CDR3 reads CASKDGGTYEQYF. CDR3 in DNA: TGTGCCAGCAAAGATGGGGGAACCTACGAGCAGTACTTC.

The gene calls are TRBV7-9 and TRBJ2-7; 7 bases line up with TRBD1. Trimming took 3 bases from V and 5 from J; bases not matched to a gene: 7. The CDR3 consists of 14 residues. Germline assignment: CDR1 SEHNR and CDR2 FQNEAQ (reference sequence). CDR3 in amino acids: CASSFRQGVDEQYF. The CDR3 nucleotides read TGTGCCAGCAGCTTTCGCCAGGGGGTCGACGAGCAGTACTTC. Variable domain in full (rest from reference TRBV7-9 and TRBJ2-7): DTGVSQNPRHKITKRGQNVTFRCDPISEHNRLYWYRQTLGQGPEFLTYFQNEAQLEKSRLLSDRFSAERPKGSFSTLEIQRTEQGDSAMYLCASSFRQGVDEQYFGPGTRLTVT.

The chain employs TRBV12-3 or TRBV12-4 and TRBJ2-3; D remains ambiguous. This CDR3 comprises 13 residues. The germline V and J ends were trimmed by 1 base and 3 bases, with 5 bases remaining between them. CDR3 amino acids: CASSLVFTDTQYF. CDR3 sequence (DNA): TGTGCCAGCAGTTTAGTTTTTACAGATACGCAGTATTTT.

The chain combines TRBV19 with TRBJ2-5; no reliable D call. Germline V gives CDR1 LNHDA, CDR2 SQIVND (reference sequence). Between the trimmed V and J ends, which lost 3 bases and 4 bases, there was a span of 12 bases. The CDR3 has 14 amino acids. The CDR3 here is CASSMVGRLETQYF. The CDR3 bases are TGTGCCAGTAGTATGGTCGGCAGGTTAGAGACCCAGTACTTC.

This clonotype was counted a few times. The chain is built from TRBV20-1 and TRBJ1-4, with D possibly matching TRBD1 (5 bases). The length of the CDR3 is 15 residues. Germline V gene data show CDR1 as DFQATT and CDR2 as SNEGSKA (reference sequence). The V gene lost 6 bases and the J gene lost 1 base, with 15 bases spanning the gap. Here the CDR3 reads CSAVQGSLTNEKLFF. CDR3 nucleotide sequence: TGCAGTGCCGTCCAGGGAAGCCTAACTAATGAAAAACTGTTTTTT.